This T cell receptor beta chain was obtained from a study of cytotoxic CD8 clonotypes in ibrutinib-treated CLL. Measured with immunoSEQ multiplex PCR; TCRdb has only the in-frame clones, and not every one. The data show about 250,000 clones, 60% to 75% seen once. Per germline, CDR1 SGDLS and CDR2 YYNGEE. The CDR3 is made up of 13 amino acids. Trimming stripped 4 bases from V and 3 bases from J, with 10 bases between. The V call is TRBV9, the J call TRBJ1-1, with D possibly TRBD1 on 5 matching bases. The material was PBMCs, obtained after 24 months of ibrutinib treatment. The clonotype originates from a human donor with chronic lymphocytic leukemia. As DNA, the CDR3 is TGTGCCAGCAGCCCCCGGGGGGACACTGAAGCTTTCTTT. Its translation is CASSPRGDTEAFF.